Listed here are 20 T cell receptor beta chains from one sample, sequenced in a study of blood T cell repertoires in COVID-19. Using immunoSEQ multiplex PCR, the repertoire was profiled, and TCRdb retains in-frame clones only, with some absent. The sample gives 200,000 to 300,000 clones, around 84% of which show up once; approximately 2.3% is in the top ten. Source material: peripheral blood. Source of these receptors: a man between 40 and 49 years old who had recovered from COVID-19.

Note on this clone: Relative to the germline gene, one junction end is altered; a read error may explain this. The chain links TRBV4-3 to TRBJ2-7, with D unclear. Germline V gene lookup returns CDR1 LGHNA and CDR2 YSLEER. This CDR3 has 10 residues. CDR3 in amino acids: CASSQSEPPF. CDR3 in DNA: TGCGCCAGCAGCCAGAGTGAGCCACCCTTC.

The gene calls are TRBV3-1 (or the pseudogene TRBV3-2) and TRBJ2-3; the D gene is possibly TRBD2 (6 bases). CDR3 length: 17 residues. Germline lookup yields CDR1 LGHDT and CDR2 YNNKEL (reference sequence). V lost 6 bases, J lost 1 base, and 20 bases lay in between. DNA of the CDR3: TGTGCCAGCAGGAGCGAGCGGTCCGGGGGTGGCACAGATACGCAGTATTTT. It yields the protein CASRSERSGGGTDTQYF.

The chain combines TRBV19 with TRBJ1-4, with 9 bases identical to TRBD1. CDR1 and CDR2 from the germline V gene are LNHDA and SQIVND (reference sequence). The CDR3 loop spans 14 amino acids. V shed 6 bases and J 6 bases; nucleotides not matched to a gene: 5. The CDR3 reads CASRFTGGDEKLFF. CDR3 sequence (DNA): TGTGCCAGTAGGTTTACAGGGGGCGATGAAAAACTGTTTTTT. The whole variable domain, filled in from reference TRBV19 and TRBJ1-4, reads DGGITQSPKYLFRKEGQNVTLSCEQNLNHDAMYWYRQDPGQGLRLIYYSQIVNDFQKGDIAEGYSVSREKKESFPLTVTSAQKNPTAFYLCASRFTGGDEKLFFGSGTQLSVL.

The table lists this clone with many counts. This chain uses TRBV10-1 with TRBJ2-1; 11 bases map to TRBD2. CDR3 length: 16 amino acids. Germline V gives CDR1 WNHNN, CDR2 SYGVQD (reference sequence). V shed 3 bases and J 6 bases; nucleotides not matched to a gene: 7. The CDR3 sequence: CASSDSLAGGINEQFF. The CDR3 DNA reads as TGCGCCAGCAGTGACTCCCTAGCGGGAGGAATCAATGAGCAGTTCTTC.

V and J are TRBV11-2 and TRBJ2-7, with 7 bases fitting TRBD2. This CDR3 region has 14 residues. The V and J ends lost 1 base and 4 bases, in that order; junction bases with no gene match: 4. Germline CDR1 is SGHAT and CDR2 is FQNNGV. This chain's CDR3 is CASSLVLGGYEQYF. CDR3 DNA sequence: TGTGCCAGCAGCTTAGTCTTGGGGGGGTACGAGCAGTACTTC.

This chain joins TRBV6-2 or TRBV6-3 and TRBJ1-6; no clear D. From germline, CDR1 is MNHEY and CDR2 SVGEGT. V lost 0 bases and J 4 bases, leaving 19 bases between the germline ends. CDR3 size: 19 residues. CDR3 sequence reads: CASSYSLYQTAEYNSPLHF. The CDR3 DNA sequence: TGTGCCAGCAGTTACTCCCTTTACCAAACGGCGGAATATAATTCACCCCTCCACTTT.

In its sample, this clone was seen many times. The chain joins TRBV27 to TRBJ2-1, with 8 bases fitting TRBD2. The junction had 1 base not matched to a gene; V was cut back by 0 bases and J by 0 bases. CDR1 and CDR2 from the germline V gene are MNHEY and SMNVEV (reference sequence). The CDR3 sequence is 16 residues long. The CDR3 nucleotides are TGTGCCAGCAGTTTATCGGGGACTAGCTCCTACAATGAGCAGTTCTTC. The encoded protein is CASSLSGTSSYNEQFF.

As DNA, the CDR3 is TGTGCCAGCAGCTTTGGCAGGGTGTCGTCACAAGAGACCCAGTACTTC. Its protein is CASSFGRVSSQETQYF. This rearrangement joins TRBV5-5 to TRBJ2-5; TRBD1 is a possible D gene (5 bases). From germline, CDR1 is SGHKS and CDR2 YYEKEE (reference sequence). The CDR3 is made up of 16 amino acids. V gave up 2 bases and J gave up 2 bases, with 16 bases separating them.

This clone appeared a few times. The rearrangement links TRBV4-1 to TRBJ1-4; 8 nucleotides line up with TRBD1. J gave up 10 bases and V 4 bases, and 8 bases lay outside the gene matches. The CDR3 has 14 amino acids. From germline, CDR1 is MGHRA and CDR2 YSYEKL. Here the CDR3 DNA reads TGCGCCAGCAGCCTTGGACAGGGAGAGGTAAAACTGTTTTTT. The encoded protein is CASSLGQGEVKLFF.

The chain recombines TRBV21-1 with TRBJ1-5. TRBV21-1 is described as a pseudogene. CDR3 size: 17 residues. CDR3: CASSTHPGLGCNQPQHF. CDR3 nucleotides: TGTGCCAGCAGCACCCACCCGGGACTGGGATGCAATCAGCCCCAGCATTTT.

The chain combines TRBV6-6 with TRBJ2-3; 8 bases map to TRBD2. This CDR3 has 15 amino acids. V lost 5 bases to trimming and J lost 2 bases; unmatched junction nucleotides: 6. CDR1 MNHNY and CDR2 SVGAGI come from the germline V gene (reference sequence). CDR3 amino acids: CASSDQAGATDTQYF. In nucleotides, the CDR3 is TGTGCCAGCAGTGACCAAGCGGGGGCCACAGATACGCAGTATTTT.

CDR3 bases: TGCGCCAGCAGCTTGGAAGACCCTAGCGGAGATACGCAGTATTTT. It translates to CASSLEDPSGDTQYF. This chain links TRBV5-1 with TRBJ2-3, with 7 positions matching TRBD2. The CDR3 is 15 amino acids. Germline V gene data show CDR1 as SGHRS and CDR2 as YFSETQ. The junction had 6 bases not matched to a gene; V was cut back by 0 bases and J by 5 bases.

This clone was counted between two and nine times. The rearrangement joins TRBV4-3 to TRBJ2-7; 15 bases match TRBD2. The CDR3 contains 16 residues. Germline trimming cut 5 bases from V and 2 bases from J; bases unmatched to any gene: 4. Looked up from germline, CDR1 is LGHNA and CDR2 is YSLEER. Here the CDR3 reads CASSAGLAGGTYEQYF. DNA of the CDR3: TGCGCCAGCAGCGCGGGACTAGCGGGAGGTACCTACGAGCAGTACTTC.

The gene calls are TRBV23-1 and TRBJ2-1; 7 nucleotides agree with TRBD2. TRBV23-1 is an ORF; its function is uncertain. CDR3 length: 15 residues. V dropped 4 bases and J dropped 4; count of bases not matched to a gene: 7. The CDR3 DNA reads as TGCGCCAGCAGTCGGGAGGGCGAGGCATACAATGAGCAGTTCTTC. This codes for CASSREGEAYNEQFF.

This chain connects TRBV4-3 to TRBJ2-5, with 7 positions matching TRBD1. This CDR3 comprises 15 residues. J gave up 2 bases and V 3 bases, and 6 bases lay outside the gene matches. Germline V gives CDR1 LGHNA, CDR2 YSLEER. In DNA form, the CDR3 reads TGCGCCAGCAGCCAGATCGGGACAGCGCAAGAGACCCAGTACTTC. Protein product: CASSQIGTAQETQYF.

The CDR3 spells CASSVDAPSYNEQFF. The CDR3 nucleotides are TGCGCCAGCAGTGTTGATGCGCCATCCTACAATGAGCAGTTCTTC. V usage is TRBV10-2 and J usage is TRBJ2-1; D unclear. There are 15 residues in the CDR3. V lost 4 bases to trimming and J lost 1 base, with 11 bases between them. Germline CDR1 WSHSY, CDR2 SAAADI.

CDR3: CASSYRARGQETQYF. Here the CDR3 DNA reads TGTGCCAGCAGTTACCGGGCGCGGGGACAAGAGACCCAGTACTTC. The chain combines TRBV6-6 with TRBJ2-5; D is perhaps TRBD2 (6 bases). CDR3 length: 15 residues. Looked up from germline, CDR1 is MNHNY and CDR2 is SVGAGI (reference sequence). V was pared by 2 bases and J by 2 bases, with 12 bases between.

The chain recombines TRBV2 with TRBJ2-2, with D perhaps TRBD2 (5 bases). CDR1 SNHLY and CDR2 FYNNEI come from the germline V gene. V gave up 8 bases and J gave up 1 base, with 11 bases separating them. This CDR3 region has 14 residues. The CDR3 protein is CASRPDLNTGELFF. In DNA, the CDR3 is TGTGCCAGCCGGCCGGACTTGAACACCGGGGAGCTGTTTTTT.

In DNA form, the CDR3 reads TGTGCCAGCAGTCCACGGAGTCTGGAGACCCAGTACTTC. Its translation: CASSPRSLETQYF. The gene calls are TRBV12-3 or TRBV12-4 and TRBJ2-5; D call uncertain. CDR3 length: 13 amino acids. V was cut by 5 bases and J by 5 bases, with 12 bases left in between.

The chain links TRBV2 to TRBJ1-4, with D unresolved. The CDR3 has 13 amino acids. V was cut by 7 bases and J by 7 bases, with 13 bases left in between. Per germline, CDR1 SNHLY and CDR2 FYNNEI. CDR3 nucleotides: TGTGCCAGCATTGGAGTCCGGGGTGAAAAACTGTTTTTT. This encodes CASIGVRGEKLFF.